This T cell receptor beta chain was captured in a study of Ad26.COV2.S vaccination and SARS-CoV-2 variants. Looking at the study overall: The trial was COV1001 and the donor's arm was Ad26.COV2.S. Ad26.COV2.S, an intramuscular injection, was given once or twice 56 days apart. The study's findings and limits: Vaccine and placebo recipients had similar non-spike TCR breadth.

Trimming shortened V by 5 bases and J by 4 bases, and 15 bases separated the two germline ends. There are 14 residues in the CDR3. Germline V lookup: CDR1 SGHAT, CDR2 FQDESV (reference sequence). The treatment: over 15 received Ad26.COV2.S at low or high dose, single or two shots; 5 received placebo; per-sample allocation not given. The investigators took samples on day 63 after the first vaccine or placebo injection. In the case of this clone: The antigen remains unidentified.

Produced via immunoSEQ multiplex PCR; TCRdb's table is partial and in-frame only. The sample has about 680,000 clones, more than 80% seen once; the top ten hold approximately 1.5%. The chain has TRBV11-1 and TRBJ2-7; the D gene is possibly TRBD2 (6 bases). The sample here was peripheral blood, taken in a trial of Ad26.COV2.S vaccine versus placebo. The receptor was isolated from a person aged 18-60 years who received the Ad26.COV2.S COVID-19 vaccine or a placebo. CDR3 loop: CASSPRAGNYEQYF. The CDR3 DNA reads as TGTGCCAGCAGCCCCAGGGCGGGAAATTACGAGCAGTACTTC.